Presented here are 8 T cell receptor beta chains from one specimen sequenced in a study of cytomegalovirus exposure and HLA in healthy donors. The PCR made use of 60 Vbeta and 13 Jbeta primers. Repertoires were generated with immunoSEQ multiplex PCR, while TCRdb's copy carries only in-frame clones and drops some. This sample has about 140,000 clones, with 78% found just once. Sequencing used PBMCs. The receptors here all came from a male donor in good health and CMV-seronegative.

With regard to this clone: The DNA is omitted, as the CDR3 cannot be located on it reliably, and the CDR3 follows TCRdb's listing. This chain joins TRBV13 and TRBJ2-2; the listed D gene, TRBD1, was not tested against the DNA. Germline values: CDR1 PRHDT, CDR2 FYEKMQ (reference sequence). Termini included, the CDR3 measures 16 amino acids. The CDR3 reads CASILGRLANTGELFF.

The chain uses TRBV15 and TRBJ2-1; 12 positions agree with TRBD2. The CDR3 extends over 14 amino acids. The V and J ends lost 5 bases and 8 bases, in that order; junction bases with no gene match: 4. Germline V gene sequence: CDR1 LNHNV, CDR2 YYDKDF (reference sequence). The DNA of the CDR3 is TGTGCCACCAGCTTACTAGCGGGGGGCCATGAGCAGTTCTTC. Its translation is CATSLLAGGHEQFF.

This chain uses TRBV6-6 with TRBJ2-5, with a possible D match to TRBD1 (6 bases). The CDR3 length is 15 residues. CDR1 is MNHNY, CDR2 SVGAGI, per germline (reference sequence). V dropped 6 bases and J dropped 4 bases, with 18 bases sitting between them. DNA for the CDR3: TGTGCCAGCAGAATGGGACATCCTTTTACAGAGACCCAGTACTTC. Its protein product is CASRMGHPFTETQYF.

This clone was detected a few times. The chain is built from TRBV29-1 and TRBJ2-7; TRBD1 matches at 7 bases. Trimming cost V 0 bases and J 3 bases; bases outside gene matches: 2. The CDR3 covers 13 residues. Germline CDR1 reads SQVTM; CDR2 reads ANQGSEA. CDR3 residues: CSVEDGTDYEQYF. The DNA of the CDR3 is TGCAGCGTTGAAGATGGGACAGACTACGAGCAGTACTTC.

This clone was seen more than once but under ten times. The chain carries TRBV2 and TRBJ2-7; 7 bases are a match to TRBD1. The CDR3 sequence is 15 residues long. CDR1 and CDR2 (germline): SNHLY, FYNNEI. J lost 3 bases, V lost 1 base, and 6 bases had no gene match. The CDR3: CASSEGDRALYEQYF. CDR3 bases: TGTGCCAGCAGTGAAGGCGACAGGGCCCTCTACGAGCAGTACTTC.

This clone was picked up one time. The V gene is TRBV30, the J gene TRBJ1-3; D remains ambiguous. Trimming stripped 1 base from V and 4 bases from J, with 8 bases between. The CDR3 is made up of 13 amino acids. Germline V gene lookup returns CDR1 GTSNPN and CDR2 SVGIG (reference sequence). The CDR3 sequence: CAWSALPGNTIYF. Written as DNA, the CDR3 is TGTGCCTGGAGTGCTCTCCCCGGAAACACCATATATTTT.

The rearrangement links TRBV30 to TRBJ1-2; 7 nucleotides align to TRBD1. V shed 6 bases and J 7 bases; nucleotides not matched to a gene: 11. This CDR3 is 13 amino acids long. CDR1 GTSNPN and CDR2 SVGIG come from the germline V gene (reference sequence). In DNA, the CDR3 is TGTGCCTGCCGCCAGGGGACAGACGCTGGCTACACCTTC. This encodes CACRQGTDAGYTF.

The genes are TRBV29-1 and TRBJ2-7; 10 positions match TRBD1. CDR3 length equals 15 residues. The V and J ends lost 4 bases and 4 bases, in that order; junction bases with no gene match: 10. CDR1 and CDR2 (germline): SQVTM, ANQGSEA. The CDR3 DNA sequence: TGCAGCGTTGCCCGACAGGGGGCCTCTTTATACGAGCAGTACTTC. This translates into CSVARQGASLYEQYF.